Below, one T cell receptor beta chain is given with its context. Antigen specificity is unknown. The record originates from a study of T cell responses to AZD1222 COVID-19 vaccine. On the study more broadly: Second-dose timings of about 4 or about 12 weeks were pooled. Study outcomes and limitations: Recipients of two AZD1222 doses showed rising Spike-specific TCR breadth and depth. Possibly, clonal diversity was underestimated; donors were largely white British and included more females. Seropositive status at baseline applied to only five or six AZD1222 recipients.

This CDR3 is 12 amino acids long. The V and J ends lost 7 bases and 9 bases respectively, with 14 bases between them. Germline V CDR1 and CDR2: SGHDT, YYEEEE. Profiling relied on immunoSEQ multiplex PCR, and the TCRdb table lists in-frame clones only, not all of them. The data contain some 91,000 clones, under 90% of them seen just once; the ten biggest clones take up over 2%. The rearrangement uses TRBV5-6 and TRBJ2-1; D unclear. The TCR originated in an adult in good health. The input for sequencing was peripheral blood, taken on day 0 of AZD1222 vaccination. CDR3 region: CASLIDRGEQFF. CDR3 nucleotides: TGTGCCAGCCTCATAGATCGCGGTGAGCAGTTCTTC.